Detailed here is one T cell receptor beta chain. The CDR3 spans 12 residues. Germline V gene sequence: CDR1 KGHDR, CDR2 SFDVKD. Unmatched junction bases numbered 1, after V lost 7 bases and J lost 4 bases. This specimen comes from a study of blood T cell repertoires in COVID-19. On the study more broadly: Both acute and convalescent COVID-19 samples were obtained from the United States, Italy and Spain. T cells, B-cell-depleted T cells, or PBMCs supplied cDNA or gDNA.

In the authors' methods: The authors estimated nucleated cell counts from reference gene primer amplification. Method: immunoSEQ multiplex PCR; TCRdb's copy keeps in-frame clones and lacks some. V, J and clone size are taken as reported in that table, and D and trimming were inferred from the DNA itself. The repertoire includes over 80,000 clones, roughly nine tenths of them detected once, and under 2% sits in the top ten. Sequencing was performed on peripheral blood. The V and J genes are TRBV24-1 and TRBJ2-3; 7 nucleotides agree with TRBD2. This receptor was identified in a human donor with active COVID-19. The donor label of this sample is uncertain. CDR3 nucleotides: TGTGCCACCAGCCGGGGGGCAGATACGCAGTATTTT. Its translation is CATSRGADTQYF.